This T cell receptor beta chain was recovered during a study of regulatory T cells in long-lasting Graves disease. Study-wide results and limits: Newly diagnosed patients had higher TCR diversity than persistent Graves' patients did. Preferential use of TRBV28, TRBJ1-2 and TRBJ2-5 was seen in persistent disease.

iRepertoire HTBI primers and Arm-PCR of CDR3 regions built TCR beta libraries. In the authors' methods: Identified segments across samples numbered more than 55 TRBV and about 15 TRBJ. In TCRdb, the multiplex PCR reads were re-called with MiXCR into one record per CDR3 protein. TCRdb, not the original authors, processed these V and J calls. The sample shows about 380,000 distinct CDR3 sequences, 15% to 18% of them seen only once. The CDR3 extends over 13 amino acids. Trimming removed 7 bases from V and 4 bases from J, with 13 bases in between. Time point noted: newly diagnosed GD, antithyroid drugs for less than 3 months. The TCR library was prepared using RNA isolated from PBMCs. This clonotype was detected ten times or more. Antigen specificity is unknown.

Sequenced material: peripheral blood mononuclear cells (PBMCs), taken at new diagnosis, from a patient treated with antithyroid drugs. The V call is TRBV12-3 or TRBV12-4, the J call TRBJ1-1; D ambiguous. The receptor comes from a female donor with Graves disease. The CDR3 coding sequence is TGTGCCAGCATCCCACCGGGCGGCACTGAAGCTTTCTTT. It yields the protein CASIPPGGTEAFF.